This T cell receptor (beta chain) appears in the sequencing data of a study of T cell responses to AZD1222 COVID-19 vaccine. Only in-frame clones appear in the TCRdb table, and some are missing; sequencing was by immunoSEQ multiplex PCR. Here the sample spans 140,000 or so clones, roughly 92% being singletons. Overall study findings and caveats: Regions left unmutated in variants are reportedly the target of nearly half of spike-specific TCRs. It was only a handful of AZD1222 recipients who were seropositive at baseline. The donors showed a predominance of white British ancestry and of females, with possible underestimation of clonal diversity. The study found Spike-specific TCR breadth and depth rose after two AZD1222 doses.

Germline V lookup: CDR1 MNHEY, CDR2 SVGAGI. Trimming at V came to 5 bases and at J to 5 bases, leaving 4 bases not matched to a gene. The CDR3 has 14 amino acids. To note about this clone: The antigen is unknown.

The chain links TRBV6-5 to TRBJ1-4; 8 positions match TRBD1. This clonotype originated in an adult in good health. The sequences come from peripheral blood, collected on day 0 of AZD1222 vaccination. CDR3 in amino acids: CASSRTGINEKLFF. The CDR3 DNA sequence: TGTGCCAGCAGTCGGACAGGGATAAATGAAAAACTGTTTTTT.